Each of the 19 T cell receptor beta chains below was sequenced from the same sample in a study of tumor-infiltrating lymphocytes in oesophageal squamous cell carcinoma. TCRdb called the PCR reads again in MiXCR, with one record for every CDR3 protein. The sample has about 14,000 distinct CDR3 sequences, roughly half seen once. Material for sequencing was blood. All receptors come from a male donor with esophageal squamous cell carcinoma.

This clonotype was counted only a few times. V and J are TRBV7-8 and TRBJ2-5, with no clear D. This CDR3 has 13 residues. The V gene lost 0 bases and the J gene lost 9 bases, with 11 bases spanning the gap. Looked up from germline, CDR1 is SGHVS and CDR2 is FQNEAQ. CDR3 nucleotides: TGTGCCAGCAGCTTAGCTACCCCCGGAGCCCAGTACTTC. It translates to CASSLATPGAQYF.

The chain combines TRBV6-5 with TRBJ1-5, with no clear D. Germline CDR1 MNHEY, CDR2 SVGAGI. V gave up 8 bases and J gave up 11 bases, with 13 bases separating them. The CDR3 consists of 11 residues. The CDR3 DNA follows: TGTGCCAGCGGCCCCGGTATGTCCCAGCATTTT. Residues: CASGPGMSQHF.

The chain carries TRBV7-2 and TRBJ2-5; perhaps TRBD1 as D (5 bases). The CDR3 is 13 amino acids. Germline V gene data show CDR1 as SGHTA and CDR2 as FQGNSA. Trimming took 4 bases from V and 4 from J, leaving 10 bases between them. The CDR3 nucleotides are TGTGCCAGCAGCTCAGGGCAAATAGAGACCCAGTACTTC. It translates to CASSSGQIETQYF. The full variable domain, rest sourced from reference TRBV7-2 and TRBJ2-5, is GAGVSQSPSNKVTEKGKDVELRCDPISGHTALYWYRQSLGQGLEFLIYFQGNSAPDKSGLPSDRFSAERTGGSVSTLTIQRTQQEDSAVYLCASSSGQIETQYFGPGTRLLVL.

CDR3 coding DNA: TGCGCCAGCAGCACGGGGACTAGCGGGGAGCCCCTACGAAGGTACTTC. It translates to CASSTGTSGEPLRRYF. The chain uses TRBV5-1 and TRBJ2-4; 13 bases line up with TRBD2. The germline V gene encodes CDR1 SGHRS and CDR2 YFSETQ. Unmatched junction bases numbered 16, after V lost 4 bases and J lost 15 bases. The CDR3 is made up of 16 amino acids.

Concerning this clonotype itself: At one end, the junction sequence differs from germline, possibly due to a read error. The CDR3 spells CASSLADSRDRINQPQHF. The DNA for the CDR3 is TGTGCCAGCAGTTTAGCGGATTCGAGAGACAGGATAAATCAGCCCCAGCATTTT. The chain joins TRBV7-9 to TRBJ1-5, with D possibly TRBD1 on 6 matching bases. CDR1 and CDR2 (germline): SEHNR, FQNEAQ (reference sequence). The CDR3 covers 18 residues.

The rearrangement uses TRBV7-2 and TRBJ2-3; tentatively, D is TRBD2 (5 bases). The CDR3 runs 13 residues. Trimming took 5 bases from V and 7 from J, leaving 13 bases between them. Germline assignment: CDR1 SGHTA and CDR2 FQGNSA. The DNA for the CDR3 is TGTGCCAGCAGCCCTTTAAACGGGAATACGCAGTATTTT. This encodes CASSPLNGNTQYF.

Here the CDR3 reads CASSAAAGTDTQYF. The DNA for the CDR3 is TGTGCCAGCAGCGCTGCCGCTGGCACAGATACGCAGTACTTC. This chain connects TRBV7-2 to TRBJ2-4; no clear D gene. Germline V gene lookup returns CDR1 SGHTA and CDR2 FQGNSA. This CDR3 is built from 14 residues. V was shortened by 5 bases and J by 13 bases, with 21 bases between the two germline ends.

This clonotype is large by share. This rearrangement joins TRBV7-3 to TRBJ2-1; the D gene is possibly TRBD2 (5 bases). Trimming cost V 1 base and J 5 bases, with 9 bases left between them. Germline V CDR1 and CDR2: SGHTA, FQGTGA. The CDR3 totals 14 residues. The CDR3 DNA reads TGTGCCAGCAGCTTAAGTTTGCGGGACAATGAGCAGTTCTTC. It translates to CASSLSLRDNEQFF.

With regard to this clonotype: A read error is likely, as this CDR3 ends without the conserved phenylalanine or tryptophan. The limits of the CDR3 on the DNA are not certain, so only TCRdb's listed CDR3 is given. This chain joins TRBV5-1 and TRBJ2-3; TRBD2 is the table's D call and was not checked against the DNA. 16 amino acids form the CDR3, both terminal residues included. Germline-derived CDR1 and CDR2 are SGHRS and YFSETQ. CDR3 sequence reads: CASSLAPGQETQYFGP.

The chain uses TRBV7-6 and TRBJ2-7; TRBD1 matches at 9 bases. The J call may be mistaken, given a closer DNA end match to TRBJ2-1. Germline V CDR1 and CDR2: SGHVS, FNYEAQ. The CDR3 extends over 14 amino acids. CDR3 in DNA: TGTGCCAGCAGCTTGGGGACAGGGATCCATGAGCAGTTCTTC. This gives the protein CASSLGTGIHEQFF.

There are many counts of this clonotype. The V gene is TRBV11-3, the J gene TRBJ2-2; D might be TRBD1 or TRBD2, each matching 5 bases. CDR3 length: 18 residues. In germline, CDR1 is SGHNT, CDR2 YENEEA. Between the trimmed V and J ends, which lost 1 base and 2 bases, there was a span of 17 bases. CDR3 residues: CASSLAGVGVFNTGELFF. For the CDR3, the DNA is TGTGCCAGCAGCTTAGCGGGTGTGGGGGTTTTCAACACCGGGGAGCTGTTTTTT.

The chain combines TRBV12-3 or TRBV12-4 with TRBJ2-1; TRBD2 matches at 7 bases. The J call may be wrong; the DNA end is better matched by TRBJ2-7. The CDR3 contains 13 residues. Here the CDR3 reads CASSKNSGYEQYF. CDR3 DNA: TGTGCCAGCAGTAAGAATAGCGGGTACGAGCAGTACTTC.

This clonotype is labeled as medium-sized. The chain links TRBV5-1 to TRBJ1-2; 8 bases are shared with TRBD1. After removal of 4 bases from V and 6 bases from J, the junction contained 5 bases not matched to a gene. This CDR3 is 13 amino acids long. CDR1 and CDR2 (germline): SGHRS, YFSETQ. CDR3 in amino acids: CASSPDRVDGYTF. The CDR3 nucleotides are TGCGCCAGCAGCCCGGACAGGGTGGATGGCTACACCTTC.

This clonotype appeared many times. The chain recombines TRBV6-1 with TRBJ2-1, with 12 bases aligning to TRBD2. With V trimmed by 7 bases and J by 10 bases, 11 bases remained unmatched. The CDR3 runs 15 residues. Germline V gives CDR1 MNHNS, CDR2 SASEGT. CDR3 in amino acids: CASTRTSGNSYEQFF. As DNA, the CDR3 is TGTGCCAGCACTAGGACTAGCGGGAACTCCTACGAGCAGTTCTTC.

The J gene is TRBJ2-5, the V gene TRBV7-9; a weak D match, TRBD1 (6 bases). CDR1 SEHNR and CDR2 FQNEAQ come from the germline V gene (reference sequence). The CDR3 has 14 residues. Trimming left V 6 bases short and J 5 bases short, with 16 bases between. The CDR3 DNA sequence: TGTGCCAGCAGTGAAGGAAGGGGGTGGGAGACCCAGTACTTC. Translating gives CASSEGRGWETQYF.

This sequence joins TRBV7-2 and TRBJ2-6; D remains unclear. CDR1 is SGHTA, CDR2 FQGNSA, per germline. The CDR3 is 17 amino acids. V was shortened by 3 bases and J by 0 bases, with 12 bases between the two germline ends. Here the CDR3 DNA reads TGTGCCAGCAGCTTTTATGGCCGGTACTCTGGGGCCAACGTCCTGACTTTC. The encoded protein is CASSFYGRYSGANVLTF.

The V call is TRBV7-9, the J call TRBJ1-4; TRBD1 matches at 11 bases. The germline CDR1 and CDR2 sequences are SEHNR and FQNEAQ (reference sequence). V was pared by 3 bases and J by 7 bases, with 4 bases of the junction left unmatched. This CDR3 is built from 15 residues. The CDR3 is CASSLADRGPEKLFF. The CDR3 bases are TGTGCCAGCAGCTTGGCGGACAGGGGGCCTGAAAAACTGTTTTTT.

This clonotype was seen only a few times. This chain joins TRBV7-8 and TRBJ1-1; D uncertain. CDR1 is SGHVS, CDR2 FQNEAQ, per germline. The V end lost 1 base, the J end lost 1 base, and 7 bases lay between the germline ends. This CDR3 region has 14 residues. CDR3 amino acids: CASSLVGGNTEAFF. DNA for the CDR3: TGTGCCAGCAGCTTAGTCGGCGGGAACACTGAAGCTTTCTTT.

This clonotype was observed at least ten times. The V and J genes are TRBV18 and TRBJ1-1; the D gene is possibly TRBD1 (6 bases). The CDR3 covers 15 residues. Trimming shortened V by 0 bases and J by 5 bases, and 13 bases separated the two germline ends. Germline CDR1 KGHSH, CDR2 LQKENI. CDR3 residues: CASSPPSGGRTEAFF. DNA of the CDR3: TGTGCCAGCTCACCACCGTCGGGGGGCAGGACTGAAGCTTTCTTT.